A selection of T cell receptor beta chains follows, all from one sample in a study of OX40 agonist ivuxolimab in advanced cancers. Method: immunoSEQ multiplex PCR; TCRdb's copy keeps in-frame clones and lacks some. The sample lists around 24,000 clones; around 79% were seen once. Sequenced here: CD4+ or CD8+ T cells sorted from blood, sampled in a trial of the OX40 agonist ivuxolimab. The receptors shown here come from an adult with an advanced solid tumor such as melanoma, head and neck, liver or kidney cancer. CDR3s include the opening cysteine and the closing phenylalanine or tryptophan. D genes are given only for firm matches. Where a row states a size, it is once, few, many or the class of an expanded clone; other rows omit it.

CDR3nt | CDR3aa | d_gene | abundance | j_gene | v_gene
TGTGCCAGCCATGAGTATGGGACCGGGGAGCTGTTTTTT | CASHEYGTGELFF | - | - | TRBJ2-2 | TRBV27
TGCAGCGTTGAAGAGGGACAGGGGGCCTACGAGCAGTACTTC | CSVEEGQGAYEQYF | TRBD1 | - | TRBJ2-7 | TRBV29-1
TGTGCCAGCAGCGCAACCTTCGGGACTCCGATCGGGGAGCTGTTTTTT | CASSATFGTPIGELFF | - | - | TRBJ2-2 | TRBV6-4
TGTGCCAGCAGCTTGGTCCAGGGGATCAACACAGATACGCAGTATTTT | CASSLVQGINTDTQYF | - | - | TRBJ2-3 | TRBV5-6
TGTGCCAGCAGCTCGGGGACTAGCGGGATCGATGAGCAGTTCTTC | CASSSGTSGIDEQFF | TRBD2 | - | TRBJ2-1 | TRBV4-2
TGTGCCAGCTCACGGGGACAGGGACCGTACGAGCAGTACTTC | CASSRGQGPYEQYF | TRBD1 | - | TRBJ2-7 | TRBV18
TGTGCCAGTGACAGCACCAATCAGCCCCAGCATTTT | CASDSTNQPQHF | - | once | TRBJ1-5 | TRBV2
TGTGCCAGCAGCGTAGGAGGGGACAGCTCCTACGAGCAGTACTTC | CASSVGGDSSYEQYF | TRBD1 | - | TRBJ2-7 | TRBV9
TGTGCCAGCAGCTTAAGATCACGAGCGGGGGTTTACAATGAGCAGTTCTTC | CASSLRSRAGVYNEQFF | TRBD2 | - | TRBJ2-1 | TRBV7-8
TGTGCCAGCAGTAACCTAGGGTCCCAAAAACCCTACGAGCAGTACTTC | CASSNLGSQKPYEQYF | - | - | TRBJ2-7 | TRBV6-6
TGTGCCAGCAGCTGGGGTGCGGGAAGCACAGATACGCAGTATTTT | CASSWGAGSTDTQYF | - | - | TRBJ2-3 | TRBV5-6
TGTGCCTGGAGTCCCGCCCCTGGGGGGCAGGAGCAGTACTTC | CAWSPAPGGQEQYF | - | - | TRBJ2-7 | TRBV30
TGTGCCAGCAGTCCCGGACTAGCCCCCCAGTTCTTC | CASSPGLAPQFF | TRBD2 | - | TRBJ2-1 | TRBV6-4
TGTGCCAGCAGCCGCGGACAGTTTGAAGAGACCCAGTACTTC | CASSRGQFEETQYF | - | - | TRBJ2-5 | TRBV7-9
TGTGCCATCAGTGAGAGAGGGACAGCCGTAGGGTATGGCTACACCTTC | CAISERGTAVGYGYTF | TRBD1 | - | TRBJ1-2 | TRBV10-3
TGTGCCACCACTAGCGGGAGGCCCTCCACCAATGAGCAGTTCTTC | CATTSGRPSTNEQFF | TRBD2 | - | TRBJ2-1 | TRBV27